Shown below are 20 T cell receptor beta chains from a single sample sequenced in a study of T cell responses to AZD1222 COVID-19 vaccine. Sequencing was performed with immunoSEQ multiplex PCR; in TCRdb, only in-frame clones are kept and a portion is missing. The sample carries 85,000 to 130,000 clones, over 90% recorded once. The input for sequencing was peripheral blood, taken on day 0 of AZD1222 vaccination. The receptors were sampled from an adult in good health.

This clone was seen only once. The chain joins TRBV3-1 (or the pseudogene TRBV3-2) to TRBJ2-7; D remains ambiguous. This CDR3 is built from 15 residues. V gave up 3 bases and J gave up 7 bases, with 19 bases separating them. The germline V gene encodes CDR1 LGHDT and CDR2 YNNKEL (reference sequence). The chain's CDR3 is CASSHSASVLVEQYF. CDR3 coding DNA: TGTGCCAGCAGCCATAGTGCGAGCGTTTTGGTAGAGCAGTACTTC.

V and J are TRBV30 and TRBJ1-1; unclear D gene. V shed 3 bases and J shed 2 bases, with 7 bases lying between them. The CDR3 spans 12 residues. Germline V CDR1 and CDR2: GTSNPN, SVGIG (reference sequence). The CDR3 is CAWRGSNTEAFF. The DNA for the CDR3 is TGTGCCTGGAGGGGGTCTAACACTGAAGCTTTCTTT.

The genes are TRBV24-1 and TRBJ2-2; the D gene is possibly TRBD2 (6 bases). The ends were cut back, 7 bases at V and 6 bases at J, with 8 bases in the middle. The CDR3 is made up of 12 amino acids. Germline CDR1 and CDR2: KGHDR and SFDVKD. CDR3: CATRREAGELFF. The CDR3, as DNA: TGTGCCACCAGAAGGGAGGCCGGGGAGCTGTTTTTT.

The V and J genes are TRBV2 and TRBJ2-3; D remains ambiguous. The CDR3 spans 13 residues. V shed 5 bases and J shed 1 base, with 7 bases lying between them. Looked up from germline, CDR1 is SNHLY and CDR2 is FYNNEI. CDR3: CASSYGRTDTQYF. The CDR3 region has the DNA TGTGCCAGCAGTTACGGACGCACAGATACGCAGTATTTT. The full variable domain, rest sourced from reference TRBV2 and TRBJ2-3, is EPEVTQTPSHQVTQMGQEVILRCVPISNHLYFYWYRQILGQKVEFLVSFYNNEISEKSEIFDDQFSVERPDGSNFTLKIRSTKLEDSAMYFCASSYGRTDTQYFGPGTRLTVL.

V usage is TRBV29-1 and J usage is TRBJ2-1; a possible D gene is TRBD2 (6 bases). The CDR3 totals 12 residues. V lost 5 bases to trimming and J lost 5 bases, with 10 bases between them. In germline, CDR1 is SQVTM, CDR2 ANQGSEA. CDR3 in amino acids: CSVRRTNNEQFF. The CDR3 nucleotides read TGCAGCGTTCGTAGGACTAACAATGAGCAGTTCTTC.

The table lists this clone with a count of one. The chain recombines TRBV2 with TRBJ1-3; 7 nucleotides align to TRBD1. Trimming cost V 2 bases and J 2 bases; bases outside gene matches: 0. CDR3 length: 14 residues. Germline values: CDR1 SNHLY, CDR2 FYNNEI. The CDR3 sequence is CASSEQGAGNTIYF. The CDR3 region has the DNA TGTGCCAGCAGTGAACAGGGGGCTGGAAACACCATATATTTT.

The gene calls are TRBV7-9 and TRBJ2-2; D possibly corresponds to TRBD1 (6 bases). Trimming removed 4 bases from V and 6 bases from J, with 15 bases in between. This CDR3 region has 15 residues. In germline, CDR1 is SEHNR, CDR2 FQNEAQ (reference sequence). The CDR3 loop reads CASSYQQGRAGELFF. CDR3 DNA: TGTGCCAGCAGCTATCAACAGGGTCGGGCCGGGGAGCTGTTTTTT. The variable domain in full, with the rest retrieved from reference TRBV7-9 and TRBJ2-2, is DTGVSQNPRHKITKRGQNVTFRCDPISEHNRLYWYRQTLGQGPEFLTYFQNEAQLEKSRLLSDRFSAERPKGSFSTLEIQRTEQGDSAMYLCASSYQQGRAGELFFGEGSRLTVL.

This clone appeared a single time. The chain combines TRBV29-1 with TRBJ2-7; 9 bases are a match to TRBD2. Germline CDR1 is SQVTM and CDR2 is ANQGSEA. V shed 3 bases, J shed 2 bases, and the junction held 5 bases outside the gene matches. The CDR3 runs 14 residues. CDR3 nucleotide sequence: TGCAGCGTTGAGATAGCGGGAGTAACCTACGAGCAGTACTTC. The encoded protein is CSVEIAGVTYEQYF.

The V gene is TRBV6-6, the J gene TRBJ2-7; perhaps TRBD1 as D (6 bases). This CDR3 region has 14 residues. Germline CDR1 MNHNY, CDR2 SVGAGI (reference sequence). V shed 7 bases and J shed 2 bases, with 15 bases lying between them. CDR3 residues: CASTREDSTYEQYF. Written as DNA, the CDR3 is TGTGCCAGCACTCGCGAGGACAGCACCTACGAGCAGTACTTC.

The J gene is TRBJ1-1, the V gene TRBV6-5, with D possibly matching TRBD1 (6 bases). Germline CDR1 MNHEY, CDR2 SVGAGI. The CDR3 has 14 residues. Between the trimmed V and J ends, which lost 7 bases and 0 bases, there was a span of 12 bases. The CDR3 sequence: CASTQGPLNTEAFF. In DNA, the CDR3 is TGTGCCAGCACTCAGGGGCCCCTGAACACTGAAGCTTTCTTT.

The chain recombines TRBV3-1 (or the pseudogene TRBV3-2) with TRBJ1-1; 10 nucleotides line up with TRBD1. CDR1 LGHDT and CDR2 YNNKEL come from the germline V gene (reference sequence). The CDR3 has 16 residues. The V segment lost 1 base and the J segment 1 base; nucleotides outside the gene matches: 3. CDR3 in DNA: TGTGCCAGCAGCCAAGCGGGACAGGGGAGGAACACTGAAGCTTTCTTT. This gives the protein CASSQAGQGRNTEAFF.

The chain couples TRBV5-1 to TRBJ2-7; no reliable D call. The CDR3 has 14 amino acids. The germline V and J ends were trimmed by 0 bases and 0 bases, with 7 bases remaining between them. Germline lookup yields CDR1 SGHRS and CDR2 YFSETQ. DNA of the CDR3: TGCGCCAGCAGCTTGGGCCAGGTCTCCTACGAGCAGTACTTC. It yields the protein CASSLGQVSYEQYF.

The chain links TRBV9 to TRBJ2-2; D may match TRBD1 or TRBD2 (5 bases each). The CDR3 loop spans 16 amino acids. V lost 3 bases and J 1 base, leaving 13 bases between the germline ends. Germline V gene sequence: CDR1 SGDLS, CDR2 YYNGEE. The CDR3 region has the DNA TGTGCCAGCAGCGCCCCTTGGGGGATGAACACCGGGGAGCTGTTTTTT. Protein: CASSAPWGMNTGELFF.

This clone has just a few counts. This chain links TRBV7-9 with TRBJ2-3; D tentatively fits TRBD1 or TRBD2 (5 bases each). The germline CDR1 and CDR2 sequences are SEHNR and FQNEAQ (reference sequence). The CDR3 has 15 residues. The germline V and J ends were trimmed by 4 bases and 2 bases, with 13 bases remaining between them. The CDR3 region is CASSSSWDLTDTQYF. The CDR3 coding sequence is TGTGCCAGCAGCTCGTCATGGGACCTCACAGATACGCAGTATTTT. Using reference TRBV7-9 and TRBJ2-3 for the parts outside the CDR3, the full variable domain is DTGVSQNPRHKITKRGQNVTFRCDPISEHNRLYWYRQTLGQGPEFLTYFQNEAQLEKSRLLSDRFSAERPKGSFSTLEIQRTEQGDSAMYLCASSSSWDLTDTQYFGPGTRLTVL.

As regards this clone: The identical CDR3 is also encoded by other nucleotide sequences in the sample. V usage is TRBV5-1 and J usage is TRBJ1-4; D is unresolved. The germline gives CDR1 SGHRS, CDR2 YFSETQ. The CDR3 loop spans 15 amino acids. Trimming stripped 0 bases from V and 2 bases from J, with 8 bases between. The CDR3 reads CASSLAGQTNEKLFF. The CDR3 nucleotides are TGCGCCAGCAGCTTGGCCGGTCAGACTAATGAAAAACTGTTTTTT.

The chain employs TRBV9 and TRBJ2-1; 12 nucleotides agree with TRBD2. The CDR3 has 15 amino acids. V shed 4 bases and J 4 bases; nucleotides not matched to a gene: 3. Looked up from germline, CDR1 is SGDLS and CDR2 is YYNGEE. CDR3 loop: CASSPLAGGYNEQFF. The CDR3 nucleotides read TGTGCCAGCAGCCCTCTAGCGGGAGGGTACAATGAGCAGTTCTTC.

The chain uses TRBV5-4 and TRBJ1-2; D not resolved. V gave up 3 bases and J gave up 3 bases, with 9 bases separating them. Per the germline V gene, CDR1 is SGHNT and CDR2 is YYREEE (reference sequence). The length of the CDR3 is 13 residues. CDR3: CASSSTDYYGYTF. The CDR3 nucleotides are TGTGCCAGCAGCTCTACAGACTACTATGGCTACACCTTC.

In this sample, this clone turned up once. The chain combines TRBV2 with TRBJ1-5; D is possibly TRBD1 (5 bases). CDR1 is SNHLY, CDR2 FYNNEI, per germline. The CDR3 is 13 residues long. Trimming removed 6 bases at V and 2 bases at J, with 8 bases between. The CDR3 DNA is TGTGCCAGCAGCCAGGGCGGCAATCAGCCCCAGCATTTT. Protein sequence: CASSQGGNQPQHF.

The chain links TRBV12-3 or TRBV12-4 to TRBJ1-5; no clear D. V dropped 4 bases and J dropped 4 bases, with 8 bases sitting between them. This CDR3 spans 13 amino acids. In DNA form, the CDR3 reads TGTGCCAGCAGTTCGACGATTAATCAGCCCCAGCATTTT. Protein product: CASSSTINQPQHF.

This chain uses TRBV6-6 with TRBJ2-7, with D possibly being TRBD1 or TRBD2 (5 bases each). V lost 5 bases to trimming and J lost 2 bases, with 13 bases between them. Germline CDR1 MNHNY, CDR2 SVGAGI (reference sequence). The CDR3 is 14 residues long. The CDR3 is CASSTGAVPYEQYF. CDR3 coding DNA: TGTGCCAGCAGTACCGGGGCAGTTCCCTACGAGCAGTACTTC.